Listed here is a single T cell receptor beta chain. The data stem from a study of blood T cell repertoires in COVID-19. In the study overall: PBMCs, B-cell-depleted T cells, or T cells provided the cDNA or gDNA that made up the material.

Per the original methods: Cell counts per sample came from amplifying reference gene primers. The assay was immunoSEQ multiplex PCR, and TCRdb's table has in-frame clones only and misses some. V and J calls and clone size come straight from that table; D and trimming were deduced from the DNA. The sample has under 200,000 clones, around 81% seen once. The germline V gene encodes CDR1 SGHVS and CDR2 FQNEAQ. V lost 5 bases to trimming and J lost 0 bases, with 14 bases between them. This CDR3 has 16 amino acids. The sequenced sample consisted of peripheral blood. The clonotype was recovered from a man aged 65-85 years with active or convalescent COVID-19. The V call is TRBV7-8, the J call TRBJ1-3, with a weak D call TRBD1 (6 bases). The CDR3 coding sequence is TGTGCCAGCAGCCCTCGGGACAAAACCTCTGGAAACACCATATATTTT. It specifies CASSPRDKTSGNTIYF.